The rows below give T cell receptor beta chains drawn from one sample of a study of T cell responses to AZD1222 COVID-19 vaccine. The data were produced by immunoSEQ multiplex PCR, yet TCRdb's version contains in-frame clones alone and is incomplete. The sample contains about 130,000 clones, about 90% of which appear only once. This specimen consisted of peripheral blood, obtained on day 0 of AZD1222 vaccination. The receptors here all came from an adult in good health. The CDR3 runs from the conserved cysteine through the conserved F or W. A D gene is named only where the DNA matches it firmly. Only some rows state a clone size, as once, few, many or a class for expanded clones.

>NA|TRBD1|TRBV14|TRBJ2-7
CASSQFGTGGFEQYF
TGTGCCAGCAGCCAGTTCGGGACAGGGGGCTTCGAGCAGTACTTC
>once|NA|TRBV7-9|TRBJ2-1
CASSITANEQFF
TGTGCCAGCAGCATAACAGCGAATGAGCAGTTCTTC
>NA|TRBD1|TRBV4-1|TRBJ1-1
CASSQGNRGLGSAFF
TGCGCCAGCAGCCAAGGTAACAGGGGGTTGGGGAGCGCTTTCTTT
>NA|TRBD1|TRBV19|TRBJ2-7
CASSMGQGEPEQYF
TGTGCCAGTAGTATGGGACAGGGGGAACCCGAGCAGTACTTC
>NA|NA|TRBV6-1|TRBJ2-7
CASSDGLGSSYEQYF
TGTGCCAGCAGTGACGGGCTGGGGAGCTCCTACGAGCAGTACTTC
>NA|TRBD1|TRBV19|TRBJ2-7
CASSLRDRVYEQYF
TGTGCCAGTAGCCTTCGGGACAGGGTCTACGAGCAGTACTTC
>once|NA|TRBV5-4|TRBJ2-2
CASSLDRVTGELFF
TGTGCCAGCAGCTTGGACAGGGTTACCGGGGAGCTGTTTTTT
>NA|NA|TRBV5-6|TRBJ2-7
CASSRREGGNYEQYF
TGTGCCAGCAGCCGCCGCGAGGGCGGTAACTACGAGCAGTACTTC
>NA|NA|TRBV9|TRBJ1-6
CASSVESPGPNSPLHF
TGTGCCAGCAGCGTAGAGAGTCCAGGGCCGAATTCACCCCTCCACTTT
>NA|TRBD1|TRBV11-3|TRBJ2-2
CASEAGGTGELFF
TGTGCCAGCGAGGCAGGGGGAACCGGGGAGCTGTTTTTT
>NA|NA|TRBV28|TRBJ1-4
CASSSGADEEKLFF
TGTGCCAGCAGTTCAGGGGCGGATGAAGAAAAACTGTTTTTT
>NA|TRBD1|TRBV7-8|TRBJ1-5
CASSRQGNQPQHF
TGTGCCAGCAGCCGACAGGGGAATCAGCCCCAGCATTTT
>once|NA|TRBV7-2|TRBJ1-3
CASCWPSLGNTIYF
TGTGCCAGCTGCTGGCCCTCCCTTGGAAACACCATATATTTT
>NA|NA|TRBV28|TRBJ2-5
CASSLSAAGRQETQYF
TGTGCCAGCAGTTTGAGTGCGGCGGGGCGTCAAGAGACCCAGTACTTC
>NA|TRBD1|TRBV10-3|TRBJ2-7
CAIARPGQEPYEQYF
TGTGCCATCGCAAGACCCGGACAGGAGCCCTACGAGCAGTACTTC
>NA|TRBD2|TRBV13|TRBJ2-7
CASSLLKLAGDTKYF
TGTGCCAGCAGCTTACTCAAGCTAGCGGGAGACACGAAGTACTTC
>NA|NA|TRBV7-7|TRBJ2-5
CASSSSQETQYF
TGTGCCAGCAGCTCGAGCCAAGAGACCCAGTACTTC
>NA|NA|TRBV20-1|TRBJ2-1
CSASRGGEQFF
TGCAGTGCTAGTCGCGGTGGTGAGCAGTTCTTC
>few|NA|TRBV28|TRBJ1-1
CASSSTGIWTEAFF
TGTGCCAGCAGTTCCACTGGGATCTGGACTGAAGCTTTCTTT
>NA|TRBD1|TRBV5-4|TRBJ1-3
CASSARQGGSGNTIYF
TGTGCCAGCAGCGCCCGCCAGGGGGGCTCTGGAAACACCATATATTTT
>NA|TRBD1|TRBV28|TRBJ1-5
CASILMTGVDQPQHF
TGTGCCAGCATCCTGATGACAGGGGTAGATCAGCCCCAGCATTTT
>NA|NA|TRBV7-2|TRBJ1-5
CASSLGPSPRPQHF
TGTGCCAGCAGCTTAGGTCCGTCCCCGAGGCCCCAGCATTTT
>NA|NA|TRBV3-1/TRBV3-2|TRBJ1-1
CASSQQDKGPNTEAFF
TGTGCCAGCAGCCAACAAGATAAGGGACCGAACACTGAAGCTTTCTTT
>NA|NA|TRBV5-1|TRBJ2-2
CASSWGWAGQKNTGELFF
TGCGCCAGCAGCTGGGGGTGGGCAGGCCAGAAGAACACCGGGGAGCTGTTTTTT
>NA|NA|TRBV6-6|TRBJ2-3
CASSGETFRADTQYF
TGTGCCAGCAGTGGGGAGACCTTTAGGGCAGATACGCAGTATTTT
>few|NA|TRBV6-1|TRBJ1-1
CASSELQGVRTEAFF
TGTGCCAGCAGTGAATTGCAGGGAGTTCGGACTGAAGCTTTCTTT
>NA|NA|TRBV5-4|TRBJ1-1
CASSLLGNTEAFF
TGTGCCAGCAGCTTGCTAGGGAACACTGAAGCTTTCTTT
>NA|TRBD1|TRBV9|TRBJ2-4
CASSTTGEAKNIQYF
TGTGCCAGCAGCACTACAGGGGAAGCCAAAAACATTCAGTACTTC
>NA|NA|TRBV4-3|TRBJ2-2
CASSQERGAWNTGELFF
TGCGCCAGCAGCCAAGAAAGGGGGGCTTGGAACACCGGGGAGCTGTTTTTT